This T cell receptor beta chain was sequenced in a study of human T cells and chemical hapten exposure. The sample's time point: pre-sensitization, week 0. Treatment in this sample: therapeutic diphenylcyclopropenone sensitization with weekly scalp DPC. Findings of the study overall: Controls formed significantly fewer large CDR3 similarity clusters than expanded TCRs did. Alopecia was present in the donors, so their immune response may differ from healthy people's. Counts of TCRs above 1 in 1000 frequency stayed unchanged with DPC sensitization.

Via MiXCR, TCRdb re-called the RACE reads, giving one row per CDR3 protein. The sample lists 240,000 or so distinct CDR3 sequences; approximately 8.6% were seen once. In regard to this clonotype: The antigen is unknown.

The CDR3 totals 14 residues. The V and J ends lost 8 bases and 6 bases, in that order; junction bases with no gene match: 8. The sequence came from a woman in her thirties or forties with alopecia areata. Some clones in this sample may be carry-over from other donors' samples. The chain combines TRBV12-3 or TRBV12-4 with TRBJ2-2; TRBD2 agrees at 8 bases. The source was whole blood, collected in connection with sensitization to the hapten diphenylcyclopropenone (DPC). The CDR3 DNA sequence: TGTGCCAGCTTCGTCCGAGCGGGAGCCGGGGAGCTGTTTTTT. Its protein product is CASFVRAGAGELFF.